This TCR beta chain originates from a study of blood T cell repertoires in COVID-19. Study-wide context: T cells, B-cell-depleted T cells, or PBMCs supplied cDNA or gDNA.

Using immunoSEQ multiplex PCR, the repertoire was profiled, and TCRdb retains in-frame clones only, with some absent. This sample carries hundreds of thousands of clones, under 95% of them seen once, and the ten largest clones take less than 3.5%. With regard to this clone: Compared with germline, one end of the junction differs, possibly owing to a read error.

Germline-derived CDR1 and CDR2 are LNHDA and SQIVND (reference sequence). There are 13 residues in the CDR3. V and J are TRBV19 and TRBJ1-5; D might be TRBD1 (5 bases). Sequenced sample: peripheral blood. The TCR was taken from a woman between 18 and 29 years old who had recovered from COVID-19. CDR3 amino acids: CASSISGEQPQHF. CDR3 nucleotides: TGTGCCAGCAGTATATCGGGGGAACAGCCCCAGCATTTT.